This TCR beta chain was observed in a study of cytomegalovirus exposure and HLA in healthy donors. Points from the study as a whole: Reportedly, diagnosis of cytomegalovirus status by the classifier showed high specificity and sensitivity. CMV antigen specificity of a few CMV-associated chains was confirmed in vitro. In a later analysis, TCR beta V- and J-gene trimming showed a link to a missense DCLRE1C variant. Whilst most TCR sequences proved rare, a subset of public TCRs occurred across many donors.

Remarks on this clone: Its target is unknown.

The CDR3 consists of 14 residues. Trimming took off 4 bases at V and 4 bases at J, with 15 bases between the two ends. From germline, CDR1 is SGHRS and CDR2 YFSETQ. The PCR employed 60 Vbeta primers together with 13 Jbeta primers. Libraries were prepared by immunoSEQ multiplex PCR; TCRdb keeps only in-frame clonotypes and omits some of them. The sample holds around 100,000 clones, 65% to 75% seen once. This chain links TRBV5-1 with TRBJ2-7; tentative D call: TRBD1 (6 bases). The sample was PBMCs. The clonotype was recovered from a woman between 35 and 50 years old in good health and CMV-seropositive. CDR3 nucleotides: TGCGCCAGCAGCACGGACAGAAAAGGATACGAGCAGTACTTC. It encodes CASSTDRKGYEQYF.